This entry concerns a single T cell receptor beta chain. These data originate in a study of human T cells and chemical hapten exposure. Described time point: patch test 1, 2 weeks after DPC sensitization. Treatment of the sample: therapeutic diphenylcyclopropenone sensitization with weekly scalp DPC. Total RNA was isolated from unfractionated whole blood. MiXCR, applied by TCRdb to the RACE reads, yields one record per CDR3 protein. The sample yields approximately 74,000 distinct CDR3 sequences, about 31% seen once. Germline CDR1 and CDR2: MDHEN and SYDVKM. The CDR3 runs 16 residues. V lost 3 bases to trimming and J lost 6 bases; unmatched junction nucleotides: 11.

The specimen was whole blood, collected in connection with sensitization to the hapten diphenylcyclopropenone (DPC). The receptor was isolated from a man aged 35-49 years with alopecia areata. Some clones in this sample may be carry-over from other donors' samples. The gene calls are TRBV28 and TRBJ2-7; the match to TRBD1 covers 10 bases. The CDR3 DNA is TGTGCCAGCAGTTTGGAAAGACAGGGGGCGCGGGGCGAGCAGTACTTC. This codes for CASSLERQGARGEQYF.